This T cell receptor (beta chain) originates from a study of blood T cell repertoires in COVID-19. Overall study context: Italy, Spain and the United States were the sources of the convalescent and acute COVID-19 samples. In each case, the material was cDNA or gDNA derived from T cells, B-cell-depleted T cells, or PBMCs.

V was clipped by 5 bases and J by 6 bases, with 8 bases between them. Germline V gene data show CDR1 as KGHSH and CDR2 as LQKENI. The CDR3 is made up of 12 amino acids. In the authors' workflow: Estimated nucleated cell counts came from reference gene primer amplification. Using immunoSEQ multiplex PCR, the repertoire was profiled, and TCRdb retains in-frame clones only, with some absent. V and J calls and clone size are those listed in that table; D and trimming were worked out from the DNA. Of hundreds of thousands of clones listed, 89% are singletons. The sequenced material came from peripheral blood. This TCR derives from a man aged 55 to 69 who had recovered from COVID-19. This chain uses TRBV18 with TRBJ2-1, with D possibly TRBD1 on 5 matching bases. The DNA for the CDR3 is TGTGCCAGCTCAAAAGGGGCCAATGAGCAGTTCTTC. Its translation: CASSKGANEQFF.